The clone carrying this T cell receptor beta chain was seen more than once but under ten times. Its antigen is undetermined. Amplification used 60 Vbeta primers and 13 Jbeta primers. Profiling relied on immunoSEQ multiplex PCR, and the TCRdb table lists in-frame clones only, not all of them. The sample lists about 230,000 clones, 70% to 90% occurring once. Trimming removed 0 bases at V and 5 bases at J, with 6 bases between. Looked up from germline, CDR1 is SGDLS and CDR2 is YYNGEE. There are 13 residues in the CDR3. This entry comes from a study of cytomegalovirus exposure and HLA in healthy donors. Study-wide points: Roughly uniform sequencing depth across donors was assumed, possibly incorrectly.

The chain is built from TRBV9 and TRBJ1-5; D uncertain. This receptor was identified in a girl aged 2 to 9 in good health and CMV-seronegative. Sequencing used PBMCs. This CDR3 reads CASSVASDQPQHF. As DNA, the CDR3 is TGTGCCAGCAGCGTAGCATCAGATCAGCCCCAGCATTTT. The variable domain in full, completed from reference TRBV9 and TRBJ1-5, reads DSGVTQTPKHLITATGQRVTLRCSPRSGDLSVYWYQQSLDQGLQFLIQYYNGEERAKGNILERFSAQQFPDLHSELNLSSLELGDSALYFCASSVASDQPQHFGDGTRLSIL.